Presented here are 27 T cell receptor beta chains from one specimen sequenced in a study of glioma-infiltrating T cells after dendritic cell vaccination. Using immunoSEQ multiplex PCR, the repertoire was profiled, and TCRdb retains in-frame clones only, with some absent. The sample records roughly 47,000 clones, around 86% being singletons. This specimen was blood, taken before dendritic cell vaccination. The receptors were sampled from a human donor with glioblastoma.

There are a few counts of this clone. This chain links TRBV4-2 with TRBJ2-1; TRBD1 matches at 9 bases. V was clipped by 0 bases and J by 2 bases; unmatched bases: 2. The CDR3 contains 16 residues. Per the germline V gene, CDR1 is LGHNA and CDR2 is YNFKEQ. The CDR3 reads CASSQDGDRAYNEQFF. The CDR3 nucleotides read TGTGCCAGCAGCCAAGATGGGGACAGGGCCTACAATGAGCAGTTCTTC.

V gene TRBV7-2 combines with J gene TRBJ1-6, with D uncertain. Trimming removed 2 bases at V and 7 bases at J, with 9 bases between. There are 14 residues in the CDR3. The germline gives CDR1 SGHTA, CDR2 FQGNSA. CDR3: CASSLSSGNSPLHF. Written as DNA, the CDR3 is TGTGCCAGCAGCTTATCATCGGGAAATTCACCCCTCCACTTT.

Details on this clone: The same CDR3 arises from other DNA sequences in this sample as well. The chain links TRBV27 to TRBJ1-2, with D possibly being TRBD1 (5 bases). CDR1 is MNHEY and CDR2 is SMNVEV in the germline V gene (reference sequence). The CDR3 covers 13 residues. V was clipped by 3 bases and J by 7 bases, with 12 bases between them. CDR3 coding DNA: TGTGCCAGCAGTTTTCTCGGGGGAATTGGCTACACCTTC. As protein: CASSFLGGIGYTF.

The chain links TRBV7-2 to TRBJ1-2; TRBD1 matches 11 bases. Germline loops: CDR1 SGHTA, CDR2 FQGNSA. The CDR3 runs to 15 residues. Trimming cost V 0 bases and J 7 bases; bases outside gene matches: 4. As DNA, the CDR3 is TGTGCCAGCAGCTTAGCCGGACAGGGGGCGTCTGGCTACACCTTC. This encodes CASSLAGQGASGYTF.

J is TRBJ2-3 and V is TRBV11-2; D possibly corresponds to TRBD1 (6 bases). CDR1 and CDR2 (germline): SGHAT, FQNNGV. The length of the CDR3 is 15 residues. With 0 bases removed from V and 1 base from J, the gap between germline ends came to 8 bases. The CDR3 nucleotides read TGTGCCAGCAGCTTAGATGCAGGGGGCACAGATACGCAGTATTTT. Amino acid sequence: CASSLDAGGTDTQYF.

The rearrangement joins TRBV6-1 to TRBJ2-7; 12 bases are a match to TRBD2. V trimming: 4 bases; J trimming: 3 bases; junction bases outside the gene matches: 1. This CDR3 is built from 14 residues. Looked up from germline, CDR1 is MNHNS and CDR2 is SASEGT. This CDR3 is CASSGLAGVYEQYF. As DNA, the CDR3 is TGTGCCAGCAGTGGACTAGCGGGAGTCTACGAGCAGTACTTC.

The chain joins TRBV19 to TRBJ2-6; D might be TRBD2 (5 bases). V lost 2 bases and J lost 2, with 10 bases in between. The germline V gene encodes CDR1 LNHDA and CDR2 SQIVND (reference sequence). The CDR3 is 16 residues long. The CDR3 DNA sequence: TGTGCCAGTAGTATATTCGGAGGCGCTGGGGCCAACGTCCTGACTTTC. It yields the protein CASSIFGGAGANVLTF.

In DNA, the CDR3 is TGTGCCAGCAGTTTCGGGCAGGGTGAGCAGTACTTC. It is translated as CASSFGQGEQYF. The rearrangement joins TRBV28 to TRBJ2-7, with D possibly TRBD1 on 5 matching bases. The CDR3 has 12 residues. With 3 bases removed from V and 7 bases from J, the gap between germline ends came to 10 bases. CDR1 and CDR2 from the germline V gene are MDHEN and SYDVKM.

V and J are TRBV7-2 and TRBJ2-3; TRBD1 matches 8 bases. Trimming removed 1 base from V and 1 base from J; junction bases left unmatched: 4. CDR1 is SGHTA and CDR2 is FQGNSA in the germline V gene. The CDR3 sequence is 16 residues long. CDR3 sequence reads: CASSLGPTGGTDTQYF. CDR3 nucleotide sequence: TGTGCCAGCAGCTTAGGGCCGACAGGGGGCACAGATACGCAGTATTTT.

A remark on this clone: The sample has other DNA sequences that encode this CDR3 too. The chain carries TRBV6-1 and TRBJ2-2, with D unresolved. The CDR3 has 15 amino acids. Trimming pared 3 bases from V and 0 bases from J, leaving 8 bases between. Germline lookup yields CDR1 MNHNS and CDR2 SASEGT. The CDR3 protein is CASSEGTPNTGELFF. CDR3 nucleotide sequence: TGTGCCAGCAGTGAGGGCACCCCGAACACCGGGGAGCTGTTTTTT.

The chain is built from TRBV5-5 and TRBJ1-1; D not certain. CDR1 SGHKS and CDR2 YYEKEE come from the germline V gene (reference sequence). There are 13 residues in the CDR3. V lost 3 bases to trimming and J lost 3 bases, with 9 bases between them. The CDR3 here is CASSSGPDTEAFF. In DNA, the CDR3 is TGTGCCAGCAGCTCTGGGCCAGACACTGAAGCTTTCTTT.

The J gene is TRBJ2-7, the V gene TRBV29-1; 9 bases line up with TRBD2. V dropped 7 bases and J dropped 1; count of bases not matched to a gene: 5. The CDR3 covers 13 residues. Per the germline V gene, CDR1 is SQVTM and CDR2 is ANQGSEA. CDR3 amino acids: CSGRLAESYEQYF. The CDR3, as DNA: TGCAGCGGCAGACTAGCGGAATCCTACGAGCAGTACTTC.

The chain has TRBV9 and TRBJ1-6; perhaps TRBD1 as D (6 bases). V shed 6 bases and J shed 5 bases, with 12 bases lying between them. CDR1 SGDLS and CDR2 YYNGEE come from the germline V gene. This CDR3 is built from 14 residues. The CDR3 DNA reads TGTGCCAGCACCCCAGGGGTAGATAATTCACCCCTCCACTTT. This sequence encodes CASTPGVDNSPLHF.

This clone ranks as medium-sized. The chain is built from TRBV7-2 and TRBJ1-3; maybe TRBD1 (6 bases). The germline CDR1 and CDR2 sequences are SGHTA and FQGNSA. This CDR3 is built from 15 residues. The V end lost 5 bases, the J end lost 3 bases, and 14 bases lay between the germline ends. For the CDR3, the DNA is TGTGCCAGCAGCACCTGGACAGATAGTGGAAACACCATATATTTT. It is translated as CASSTWTDSGNTIYF.

V and J are TRBV7-8 and TRBJ1-1; maybe TRBD1 (6 bases). The CDR3 loop spans 13 amino acids. Germline CDR1 SGHVS, CDR2 FQNEAQ. Trimming pared 1 base from V and 6 bases from J, leaving 9 bases between. The CDR3 DNA follows: TGTGCCAGCAGCTTAGGTGGGGGCTCTGAAGCTTTCTTT. Translation: CASSLGGGSEAFF. Drawing the rest from reference TRBV7-8 and TRBJ1-1, the complete variable domain is GAGVSQSPRYKVAKRGQDVALRCDPISGHVSLFWYQQALGQGPEFLTYFQNEAQLDKSGLPSDRFFAERPEGSVSTLKIQRTQQEDSAVYLCASSLGGGSEAFFGQGTRLTVV.

A remark on this clone: Mismatch with germline at one junction end may stem from a read error. The sample carries other DNA sequences with the same CDR3. This chain uses TRBV30 with TRBJ1-6; 9 nucleotides line up with TRBD1. Germline V gene lookup returns CDR1 GTSNPN and CDR2 SVGIG (reference sequence). The CDR3 extends over 15 amino acids. For the CDR3, the DNA is TGTGCCTGGAGGGGGGGACAGGGCCCTAATTCCCCCCTCCACTTT. As protein: CAWRGGQGPNSPLHF.

The chain joins TRBV5-1 to TRBJ2-3; D remains unclear. From germline, CDR1 is SGHRS and CDR2 YFSETQ. The V end lost 7 bases, the J end lost 2 bases, and 8 bases lay between the germline ends. This CDR3 comprises 12 residues. DNA of the CDR3: TGCGCCAGCGGGCAGAACACAGATACGCAGTATTTT. Amino acid sequence: CASGQNTDTQYF.

The rearrangement joins TRBV5-1 to TRBJ2-1, with 7 bases lining up with TRBD2. CDR1 SGHRS and CDR2 YFSETQ come from the germline V gene. The CDR3 totals 16 residues. The J segment lost 0 bases and the V segment lost 4 bases, leaving 7 bases of the junction unmatched. CDR3 bases: TGCGCCAGCAGCACGGATGGGGGGGGCTCCTACAATGAGCAGTTCTTC. Residues: CASSTDGGGSYNEQFF.

The table lists this clone with a count of one. The chain employs TRBV7-2 and TRBJ2-7; D is possibly TRBD2 (5 bases). From germline, CDR1 is SGHTA and CDR2 FQGNSA. V shed 1 base and J shed 0 bases, with 10 bases lying between them. The CDR3 is 15 residues long. CDR3 residues: CASSLGPGYSYEQYF. The CDR3 nucleotides read TGTGCCAGCAGCTTAGGGCCGGGGTACTCCTACGAGCAGTACTTC.

The chain recombines TRBV5-4 with TRBJ1-5; a possible D gene is TRBD1 (6 bases). Per germline, CDR1 SGHNT and CDR2 YYREEE (reference sequence). V lost 6 bases, J lost 2 bases, and 15 bases lay in between. The CDR3 is 15 amino acids. The CDR3 region has the DNA TGTGCCAGCAACCTTGGGGGGGGCCGCAATCAGCCCCAGCATTTT. It encodes CASNLGGGRNQPQHF.

In this sample, this clone turned up a few times. The rearrangement joins TRBV7-9 to TRBJ2-7, with 7 nucleotides matching TRBD2. This CDR3 is 14 amino acids long. V shed 4 bases, J shed 7 bases, and the junction held 10 bases outside the gene matches. CDR1 and CDR2 (germline): SEHNR, FQNEAQ (reference sequence). The CDR3 loop reads CASSWGGSSGEQYF. CDR3 nucleotide sequence: TGTGCCAGCAGCTGGGGGGGGAGTAGTGGGGAGCAGTACTTC. Based on the CDR3 plus reference TRBV7-9 and TRBJ2-7, the full variable domain is DTGVSQNPRHKITKRGQNVTFRCDPISEHNRLYWYRQTLGQGPEFLTYFQNEAQLEKSRLLSDRFSAERPKGSFSTLEIQRTEQGDSAMYLCASSWGGSSGEQYFGPGTRLTVT.

The chain joins TRBV29-1 to TRBJ1-1; 11 bases agree with TRBD1. The CDR3 length is 15 residues. V dropped 7 bases and J dropped 6; count of bases not matched to a gene: 13. From germline, CDR1 is SQVTM and CDR2 ANQGSEA. The CDR3, as DNA: TGCAGCGCTTGGACAGGGGGCTCGGCGAGTCCTGAAGCTTTCTTT. Amino acids: CSAWTGGSASPEAFF.

The chain couples TRBV9 to TRBJ1-2, with 7 nucleotides matching TRBD1. Trimming at V came to 4 bases and at J to 6 bases, leaving 12 bases not matched to a gene. Germline values: CDR1 SGDLS, CDR2 YYNGEE. CDR3 size: 15 residues. CDR3 amino acids: CASSPMTGRGNGYTF. CDR3 DNA: TGTGCCAGCAGCCCCATGACAGGGCGAGGTAATGGCTACACCTTC.

This clone was recorded a few times. The chain carries TRBV19 and TRBJ1-1, with 10 bases identical to TRBD1. V trimming: 7 bases; J trimming: 3 bases; junction bases outside the gene matches: 8. This CDR3 has 15 amino acids. Germline CDR1 and CDR2: LNHDA and SQIVND (reference sequence). CDR3 bases: TGTGCCAGTAACTGGGACAGGGGAGGGGACACTGAAGCTTTCTTT. It translates to CASNWDRGGDTEAFF. Based on the CDR3 plus reference TRBV19 and TRBJ1-1, the full variable domain is DGGITQSPKYLFRKEGQNVTLSCEQNLNHDAMYWYRQDPGQGLRLIYYSQIVNDFQKGDIAEGYSVSREKKESFPLTVTSAQKNPTAFYLCASNWDRGGDTEAFFGQGTRLTVV.

This clone is judged medium-sized. This chain connects TRBV7-9 to TRBJ2-4; 9 nucleotides line up with TRBD1. J was trimmed by 4 bases and V by 1 base; bases with no gene match: 2. This CDR3 is 15 amino acids long. Germline values: CDR1 SEHNR, CDR2 FQNEAQ (reference sequence). CDR3 region: CASSLGGTGKNIQYF. The CDR3 coding sequence is TGTGCCAGCAGCTTAGGGGGGACAGGGAAAAACATTCAGTACTTC. The full variable domain, its missing parts supplied by reference TRBV7-9 and TRBJ2-4, is DTGVSQNPRHKITKRGQNVTFRCDPISEHNRLYWYRQTLGQGPEFLTYFQNEAQLEKSRLLSDRFSAERPKGSFSTLEIQRTEQGDSAMYLCASSLGGTGKNIQYFGAGTRLSVL.

This chain links TRBV5-6 with TRBJ2-1, with D perhaps matching TRBD1 (7 bases). The V gene's germline CDR1 is SGHDT and CDR2 YYEEEE. The CDR3 consists of 15 residues. Trimming pared 0 bases from V and 3 bases from J, leaving 10 bases between. The DNA of the CDR3 is TGTGCCAGCAGCTTGGGGCAGGGGGGCTACAATGAGCAGTTCTTC. The encoded protein is CASSLGQGGYNEQFF.

The chain has TRBV10-2 and TRBJ2-1, with 9 nucleotides matching TRBD2. This CDR3 has 17 amino acids. V shed 2 bases, J shed 3 bases, and the junction held 8 bases outside the gene matches. CDR1 is WSHSY and CDR2 is SAAADI in the germline V gene. The CDR3 sequence is CASSEPLGLAFYNEQFF. The CDR3 DNA reads TGCGCCAGCAGTGAGCCGTTGGGACTAGCTTTCTACAATGAGCAGTTCTTC.